A single sample gave rise to the 28 T cell receptor beta chains below, sequenced in a study of T cells in Graves' hyperthyroidism and ophthalmopathy. Amplification of TCR beta CDR3 regions used RNA as the template. The HTBI set primed first-round TCR CDR3 RT-PCR. TCRdb ran MiXCR on the multiplex PCR reads and lists one entry per CDR3 protein. The sample yields a few hundred thousand distinct CDR3 sequences, 15% to 19% seen once. Material: blood. Receptor source: a woman aged 18-35 years with Graves' hyperthyroidism that later progressed to Graves' ophthalmopathy.

With regard to this clonotype: One base away lies a much larger clone, so this may be a sequencing read error. The rearrangement links TRBV4-3 to TRBJ2-7; D tentatively fits TRBD1 or TRBD2 (6 bases each). The germline gives CDR1 LGHNA, CDR2 YSLEER. This CDR3 has 15 residues. The CDR3 bases are TGCGCCAGCAGCCAACTCCCACAGGGAGGCTACGAGCAGCACTTC. Protein sequence: CASSQLPQGGYEQHF.

This clonotype was observed many times. This sequence joins TRBV7-8 and TRBJ2-7; 14 bases match TRBD2. This CDR3 is 15 amino acids long. With V trimmed by 4 bases and J by 7 bases, 6 bases remained unmatched. Germline V gives CDR1 SGHVS, CDR2 FQNEAQ. DNA of the CDR3: TGTGCCAGCAGCTCCGGGACTAGCGGGAGATGGGAGCAGTACTTC. It translates to CASSSGTSGRWEQYF.

V gene TRBV9 combines with J gene TRBJ2-6, with 7 positions matching TRBD1. The CDR3 has 17 amino acids. V lost 4 bases to trimming and J lost 0 bases; unmatched junction nucleotides: 7. The germline V gene encodes CDR1 SGDLS and CDR2 YYNGEE. CDR3 amino acids: CASSQGVRDSGANVLTF. The CDR3 nucleotides are TGTGCCAGCAGCCAGGGGGTACGAGACTCTGGGGCCAACGTCCTGACTTTC.

This clonotype was picked up many times. The rearrangement uses TRBV12-3 or TRBV12-4 and TRBJ2-3, with D possibly matching TRBD1 (6 bases). This CDR3 has 17 residues. The germline V and J ends were trimmed by 3 bases and 2 bases, with 18 bases remaining between them. This CDR3 is CASSLGRGPPFTDTQYF. In nucleotides, the CDR3 is TGTGCCAGCAGTTTGGGCAGGGGACCTCCCTTCACAGATACGCAGTATTTT.

This chain links TRBV6-1 with TRBJ2-1; maybe TRBD2 (6 bases). V lost 6 bases to trimming and J lost 0 bases, with 12 bases between them. Per germline, CDR1 MNHNS and CDR2 SASEGT. The CDR3 length is 15 residues. CDR3 protein: CASRRRLGSYNEQFF. Written as DNA, the CDR3 is TGTGCCAGCAGGAGGAGACTAGGCTCCTACAATGAGCAGTTCTTC.

This clonotype was detected many times. The chain uses TRBV6-2 or TRBV6-3 and TRBJ2-6; no clear D gene. Trimming left V 6 bases short and J 0 bases short, with 6 bases between. The germline CDR1 and CDR2 sequences are MNHEY and SVGEGT. CDR3 length: 14 amino acids. Written as DNA, the CDR3 is TGTGCCAGCAGCCTTCTCTCTGGGGCCAACGTCCTGACTTTC. Translated, it gives CASSLLSGANVLTF.

This rearrangement joins TRBV5-6 to TRBJ2-7; 9 bases align to TRBD2. V was clipped by 4 bases and J by 5 bases; unmatched bases: 10. Germline V gene lookup returns CDR1 SGHDT and CDR2 YYEEEE. This CDR3 comprises 15 residues. CDR3 DNA sequence: TGTGCCAGCAGCGTGGCGGGGGGGCCCCCGAACGAGCAGTACTTC. Its protein is CASSVAGGPPNEQYF.

This clonotype appeared a few times. The V call is TRBV4-3, the J call TRBJ2-2; weak D call: TRBD1 (6 bases). V shed 0 bases and J shed 2 bases, with 13 bases lying between them. This CDR3 is 17 amino acids long. Germline assignment: CDR1 LGHNA and CDR2 YSLEER. The CDR3 spells CASSQDQGRYNTGELFF. The CDR3, as DNA: TGCGCCAGCAGCCAAGATCAGGGGCGATATAACACCGGGGAGCTGTTTTTT.

The V call is TRBV24-1, the J call TRBJ2-3; 9 bases match TRBD2. The V gene's germline CDR1 is KGHDR and CDR2 SFDVKD. There are 16 residues in the CDR3. Unmatched junction bases numbered 6, after V lost 2 bases and J lost 4 bases. CDR3 protein: CATSDYPREGPDTQYF. The CDR3 bases are TGTGCCACCAGTGATTACCCGCGGGAGGGCCCAGATACGCAGTATTTT.

The rearrangement links TRBV4-3 to TRBJ1-4, with 8 positions matching TRBD1. Germline loops: CDR1 LGHNA, CDR2 YSLEER. V was clipped by 2 bases and J by 6 bases; unmatched bases: 5. The CDR3 contains 15 residues. The CDR3 spells CASSQQETGDEKLFF. CDR3 coding DNA: TGCGCCAGCAGCCAACAGGAGACAGGGGATGAAAAACTGTTTTTT.

The CDR3 DNA is TGTGCCAGCAGTTCCGACGGGACAGGTATCGGAGGCTACACCTTC. Amino acids: CASSSDGTGIGGYTF. The chain recombines TRBV27 with TRBJ1-2; 8 nucleotides line up with TRBD1. This CDR3 comprises 15 residues. V lost 4 bases and J lost 8; bases outside the gene matches: 12. Germline assignment: CDR1 MNHEY and CDR2 SMNVEV (reference sequence).

This rearrangement joins TRBV28 to TRBJ1-1, with D possibly matching TRBD1 (5 bases). Germline lookup yields CDR1 MDHEN and CDR2 SYDVKM. Trimming removed 4 bases from V and 4 bases from J, with 13 bases in between. The CDR3 has 14 amino acids. Here the CDR3 DNA reads TGTGCCAGCAGTTGGGCCACCGGGGGCACTGAAGCTTTCTTT. It specifies CASSWATGGTEAFF.

The CDR3 is CATRTDYGYTF. The CDR3 nucleotides are TGTGCCACCCGGACAGACTATGGCTACACCTTC. The chain uses TRBV27 and TRBJ1-2; weak D call: TRBD1 (6 bases). The CDR3 loop spans 11 amino acids. Germline CDR1 MNHEY, CDR2 SMNVEV (reference sequence). Trimming shortened V by 10 bases and J by 3 bases, and 9 bases separated the two germline ends.

This clonotype was seen more than once but under ten times. The chain has TRBV4-3 and TRBJ2-2; D possibly corresponds to TRBD2 (6 bases). Germline V gene sequence: CDR1 LGHNA, CDR2 YSLEER. There are 15 residues in the CDR3. Deletions cut 1 base from V and 4 bases from J, with 10 bases between. The DNA for the CDR3 is TGCGCCAGCAGCCAAGGTGGGGAGGTCACCGGGGAGCTGTTTTTT. Protein sequence: CASSQGGEVTGELFF.

V and J are TRBV4-1 and TRBJ2-1; TRBD2 matches 10 bases. The CDR3 covers 16 residues. The V gene end was trimmed by 3 bases and the J gene end by 6 bases; junction bases not matched to a gene: 8. Germline CDR1 reads MGHRA; CDR2 reads YSYEKL. In DNA form, the CDR3 reads TGCGCCAGCAGCCATAGGAGGCTAGCGGGAGCCAATGAGCAGTTCTTC. Its translation: CASSHRRLAGANEQFF.

This clonotype is a singleton in its sample. The V and J genes are TRBV19 and TRBJ2-7; possibly TRBD2 for D (5 bases). The germline V gene has CDR1 LNHDA and CDR2 SQIVND (reference sequence). This CDR3 is built from 14 residues. V lost 2 bases to trimming and J lost 3 bases, with 11 bases between them. DNA for the CDR3: TGTGCCAGTAGTATATCTTGGCGGGTCTACGAGCAGTACTTC. This gives the protein CASSISWRVYEQYF.

The chain recombines TRBV5-4 with TRBJ2-2, with D unclear. Germline loops: CDR1 SGHNT, CDR2 YYREEE (reference sequence). Trimming took 0 bases from V and 0 from J, leaving 12 bases between them. This CDR3 comprises 17 residues. DNA of the CDR3: TGTGCCAGCAGCTTGGTTCCCAGGCAATCGAACACCGGGGAGCTGTTTTTT. As protein: CASSLVPRQSNTGELFF.

This clonotype was picked up a small number of times. The chain is built from TRBV4-2 and TRBJ2-3; D may correspond to TRBD1 or TRBD2 (7 bases each). Germline V gives CDR1 LGHNA, CDR2 YNFKEQ. V shed 4 bases and J shed 5 bases, with 13 bases lying between them. The CDR3 totals 14 residues. DNA for the CDR3: TGTGCCAGCAGCCCAGGGGGGGCTGAAGATACGCAGTATTTT. Protein sequence: CASSPGGAEDTQYF.

This rearrangement joins TRBV6-1 to TRBJ1-1; possibly TRBD1 for D (5 bases). The germline CDR1 and CDR2 sequences are MNHNS and SASEGT. Trimming took off 5 bases at V and 3 bases at J, with 22 bases between the two ends. The CDR3 has 17 residues. CDR3 sequence (DNA): TGTGCCAGCAGTAACGACTACGGGACTTTCTGGGACACTGAAGCTTTCTTT. This sequence encodes CASSNDYGTFWDTEAFF.

The sample holds many counts of this clonotype. This chain uses TRBV27 with TRBJ2-7, with 9 positions matching TRBD1. The junction had 8 bases not matched to a gene; V was cut back by 4 bases and J by 4 bases. Germline loops: CDR1 MNHEY, CDR2 SMNVEV (reference sequence). CDR3 size: 15 residues. CDR3 nucleotide sequence: TGTGCCAGCAGTTCCTCGACAGGGGGAGGGTACGAGCAGTACTTC. It is translated as CASSSSTGGGYEQYF.

This clonotype was seen ten or more times. The chain links TRBV28 to TRBJ2-5, with D possibly TRBD1 on 6 matching bases. The germline V and J ends were trimmed by 3 bases and 4 bases, with 15 bases remaining between them. Germline V gives CDR1 MDHEN, CDR2 SYDVKM. The CDR3 contains 15 residues. CDR3 amino acids: CASSFPREGGETQYF. The CDR3 nucleotides read TGTGCCAGCAGTTTCCCCCGAGAAGGGGGAGAGACCCAGTACTTC. Full variable domain (rest looked up from reference TRBV28 and TRBJ2-5): DVKVTQSSRYLVKRTGEKVFLECVQDMDHENMFWYRQDPGLGLRLIYFSYDVKMKEKGDIPEGYSVSREKKERFSLILESASTNQTSMYLCASSFPREGGETQYFGPGTRLLVL.

This clonotype turned up a few times. The genes are TRBV28 and TRBJ2-2; D may be TRBD1 (6 bases). Germline V gene data show CDR1 as MDHEN and CDR2 as SYDVKM. The CDR3 covers 15 residues. V lost 5 bases to trimming and J lost 1 base, with 11 bases between them. CDR3 amino acids: CASSILRGNTGELFF. CDR3 in DNA: TGTGCCAGCAGTATCCTCAGGGGGAACACCGGGGAGCTGTTTTTT.

This clonotype came up many times. This chain uses TRBV6-6 with TRBJ1-2; weak D call: TRBD1 (5 bases). The germline V gene encodes CDR1 MNHNY and CDR2 SVGAGI (reference sequence). CDR3 length: 16 residues. V dropped 0 bases and J dropped 4 bases, with 15 bases sitting between them. For the CDR3, the DNA is TGTGCCAGCAGTTACTCGATAATTTCGGGGCCCTATGGCTACACCTTC. Its protein product is CASSYSIISGPYGYTF.

This clonotype has more than one count but fewer than ten. The V and J genes are TRBV19 and TRBJ1-2; no firm D call. The CDR3 length is 12 residues. Trimming removed 7 bases from V and 5 bases from J, with 11 bases in between. Germline V gene lookup returns CDR1 LNHDA and CDR2 SQIVND (reference sequence). CDR3 amino acids: CASTRRRYGYTF. CDR3 sequence (DNA): TGTGCCAGTACCCGCAGGAGGTATGGCTACACCTTC.

The chain couples TRBV6-1 to TRBJ2-1; 10 bases are shared with TRBD2. The germline V gene has CDR1 MNHNS and CDR2 SASEGT. The trim removed 7 bases at V and 2 bases at J, leaving 8 bases unmatched. The CDR3 is made up of 16 amino acids. The CDR3 region has the DNA TGTGCCAGCACACCCCTGGGACTAGCGACCTACAATGAGCAGTTCTTC. It encodes CASTPLGLATYNEQFF.

This clonotype appeared a few times. This chain links TRBV6-6 with TRBJ2-7, with D unresolved. The CDR3 consists of 15 residues. Between the trimmed V and J ends, which lost 2 bases and 3 bases, there was a span of 14 bases. Germline CDR1 MNHNY, CDR2 SVGAGI (reference sequence). This CDR3 is CASSYPLDGRYEQYF. CDR3 DNA: TGTGCCAGCAGTTACCCACTTGACGGCCGCTACGAGCAGTACTTC.

CDR3 DNA sequence: TGTGCCATCAGTGAGGACAGTAATTCACCCCTCCACTTT. This sequence encodes CAISEDSNSPLHF. The chain recombines TRBV10-3 with TRBJ1-6; possible D gene TRBD1, 5 bases. Germline V gene lookup returns CDR1 ENHRY and CDR2 SYGVKD. CDR3 length: 13 residues. Trimming took 2 bases from V and 6 from J, leaving 5 bases between them.

In this sample, this clonotype turned up many times. V usage is TRBV30 and J usage is TRBJ2-7; D is perhaps TRBD1 (6 bases). This CDR3 contains 13 residues. V was shortened by 0 bases and J by 4 bases, with 10 bases between the two germline ends. Germline CDR1 is GTSNPN and CDR2 is SVGIG (reference sequence). For the CDR3, the DNA is TGTGCCTGGAGTGTAGGGGGATTGTACGAGCAGTACTTC. Protein sequence: CAWSVGGLYEQYF.